The 32 T cell receptor beta chains below were found in one sample sequenced in a study of blood T cells in healthy people across ages. For the second PCR, which ran for roughly 7 to 11 cycles, a sample-barcoded 5' primer and a J-beta primer mix were used. TCRdb called the 5' RACE reads again in MiXCR, with one record for every CDR3 protein. In the table there are hundreds of thousands of distinct CDR3 sequences, approximately 60% of which are singletons. Sequencing was performed on blood. The receptors originated from a man aged 40-49 years in good health.

The chain couples TRBV6-5 to TRBJ2-3; D possibly uses TRBD1 or TRBD2 (6 bases each). The V and J ends lost 3 bases and 3 bases respectively, with 13 bases between them. From germline, CDR1 is MNHEY and CDR2 SVGAGI. The CDR3 covers 15 residues. The CDR3 loop reads CASSYRQGRTDTQYF. CDR3 nucleotides: TGTGCCAGCAGTTATAGGCAGGGGAGGACAGATACGCAGTATTTT.

The rearrangement uses TRBV6-5 and TRBJ2-1; D might be TRBD1 (6 bases). Looked up from germline, CDR1 is MNHEY and CDR2 is SVGAGI. Trimming removed 5 bases from V and 11 bases from J, with 16 bases in between. The CDR3 sequence is 13 residues long. CDR3 sequence reads: CASSGTPLRKQFF. In DNA, the CDR3 is TGTGCCAGCAGTGGGACACCCTTAAGGAAGCAGTTCTTC.

This clonotype has more than one count but fewer than ten. V and J are TRBV4-2 and TRBJ1-2, with D unresolved. The CDR3 is 17 residues long. Germline V gene sequence: CDR1 LGHNA, CDR2 YNFKEQ. V shed 1 base and J shed 4 bases, with 19 bases lying between them. The CDR3: CASSQASPLFGLYGYTF. In DNA form, the CDR3 reads TGTGCCAGCAGCCAAGCCTCGCCACTATTTGGGCTCTATGGCTACACCTTC.

This clonotype was detected only a few times. The V and J genes are TRBV27 and TRBJ2-3, with D tentatively TRBD1 (7 bases). Germline V lookup: CDR1 MNHEY, CDR2 SMNVEV (reference sequence). The length of the CDR3 is 14 residues. V was clipped by 6 bases and J by 5 bases, with 15 bases between them. CDR3 sequence (DNA): TGTGCCAGCAGGCCCTCAGGGGGAGGAGATACGCAGTATTTT. It specifies CASRPSGGGDTQYF.

In this sample, this clonotype turned up once. The chain recombines TRBV12-3 or TRBV12-4 with TRBJ2-7; 7 nucleotides align to TRBD2. The trim removed 5 bases at V and 1 base at J, leaving 8 bases unmatched. The CDR3 consists of 15 residues. CDR3 bases: TGTGCCAGCAGTAGACGGACTAGTTATTCCTACGAGCAGTACTTC. It specifies CASSRRTSYSYEQYF.

This clonotype was seen a few times. Written as DNA, the CDR3 is TGCGCCAGCAGCCAAGAAAGTCAATACGGCTACACCTTC. Encoded protein: CASSQESQYGYTF. This chain links TRBV4-1 with TRBJ1-2; D is ambiguous. The CDR3 is 13 amino acids. Germline V gene lookup returns CDR1 MGHRA and CDR2 YSYEKL. V was shortened by 0 bases and J by 8 bases, with 10 bases between the two germline ends.

Only a few counts were recorded for this clonotype. The chain couples TRBV14 to TRBJ1-4; D unclear. Trimming shortened V by 4 bases and J by 7 bases, and 7 bases separated the two germline ends. In germline, CDR1 is SGHDN, CDR2 FVKESK. The CDR3 is 12 residues long. CDR3 in DNA: TGTGCCAGCAGCCTCGACATTGAAAAACTGTTTTTT. Encoded protein: CASSLDIEKLFF. The entire variable domain, with the rest obtained from reference TRBV14 and TRBJ1-4, is as follows: EAGVTQFPSHSVIEKGQTVTLRCDPISGHDNLYWYRRVMGKEIKFLLHFVKESKQDESGMPNNRFLAERTGGTYSTLKVQPAELEDSGVYFCASSLDIEKLFFGSGTQLSVL.

V usage is TRBV12-3 or TRBV12-4 and J usage is TRBJ2-1; D is unclear. The CDR3 consists of 15 residues. The V end lost 4 bases, the J end lost 4 bases, and 14 bases lay between the germline ends. CDR3 nucleotides: TGTGCCAGCAGTTCCCCCCCCACAGTTTACAATGAGCAGTTCTTC. Translating it yields CASSSPPTVYNEQFF.

This chain links TRBV6-2 or TRBV6-3 with TRBJ2-7; TRBD2 is a possible D gene (5 bases). CDR3 size: 16 residues. Germline CDR1 reads MNHEY; CDR2 reads SVGEGT. The ends were cut back, 4 bases at V and 0 bases at J, with 16 bases in the middle. This chain's CDR3 is CASSSPRAGPSYEQYF. As DNA, the CDR3 is TGTGCCAGCAGTTCCCCCCGTGCGGGCCCCTCCTACGAGCAGTACTTC.

This sequence joins TRBV20-1 and TRBJ2-4; tentatively, D is TRBD1 (5 bases). Germline V gives CDR1 DFQATT, CDR2 SNEGSKA (reference sequence). The CDR3 has 13 residues. With 3 bases removed from V and 13 bases from J, the gap between germline ends came to 19 bases. Written as DNA, the CDR3 is TGCAGTGCTAGTGACAGCTCAATGGGTGAGCAGTACTTC. Protein sequence: CSASDSSMGEQYF.

In this sample, this clonotype turned up a few times. This chain connects TRBV29-1 to TRBJ2-5; D possibly corresponds to TRBD2 (5 bases). The germline gives CDR1 SQVTM, CDR2 ANQGSEA. V lost 4 bases and J lost 2, with 8 bases in between. There are 12 residues in the CDR3. CDR3 loop: CSVARGQETQYF. CDR3 sequence (DNA): TGCAGCGTTGCCCGAGGGCAAGAGACCCAGTACTTC.

V and J are TRBV16 and TRBJ2-3, with D hard to call. CDR1 and CDR2 from the germline V gene are KGHSY and FQNENV. V lost 8 bases, J lost 5 bases, and 23 bases lay in between. This CDR3 region has 16 residues. The DNA of the CDR3 is TGTGCCAGCGGCTTTCCGGCGACAAACGCGAGAGATACGCAGTATTTT. This translates into CASGFPATNARDTQYF.

V is TRBV6-6 and J is TRBJ2-5; the D gene is possibly TRBD2 (6 bases). The length of the CDR3 is 14 residues. Germline V gene sequence: CDR1 MNHNY, CDR2 SVGAGI (reference sequence). V gave up 6 bases and J gave up 11 bases, with 22 bases separating them. As DNA, the CDR3 is TGTGCCAGCAGAGACGCGGGGTATAAGGGTGAGCAGTACTTC. Its translation: CASRDAGYKGEQYF.

The chain joins TRBV7-3 to TRBJ2-3, with 11 nucleotides matching TRBD2. J lost 5 bases, V lost 4 bases, and 14 bases had no gene match. The CDR3 has 18 residues. CDR1 SGHTA and CDR2 FQGTGA come from the germline V gene. This CDR3 reads CASSSLPISTSGGDTQYF. DNA for the CDR3: TGTGCCAGCAGCTCCCTCCCAATCAGTACTAGCGGGGGAGATACGCAGTATTTT.

The chain carries TRBV3-1 and TRBJ1-2, with a weak D call TRBD1 (5 bases). This CDR3 has 18 amino acids. CDR1 LGHDT and CDR2 YNNKEL come from the germline V gene (reference sequence). V was pared by 4 bases and J by 0 bases, with 21 bases between. Here the CDR3 reads CASSPVGVSGSPNYGYTF. CDR3 nucleotides: TGTGCCAGCAGCCCTGTCGGTGTTTCAGGGTCTCCTAACTATGGCTACACCTTC.

This clonotype was observed a few times. This rearrangement joins TRBV15 to TRBJ2-1; 7 bases match TRBD1. After removal of 5 bases from V and 6 bases from J, the junction contained 10 bases not matched to a gene. CDR1 is LNHNV and CDR2 is YYDKDF in the germline V gene (reference sequence). CDR3 length equals 15 residues. For the CDR3, the DNA is TGTGCCACCAGCGCACGACAGGGCGTGGGCAATGAGCAGTTCTTC. Translating it yields CATSARQGVGNEQFF.

V gene TRBV27 combines with J gene TRBJ2-7; 7 nucleotides match TRBD2. After removal of 5 bases from V and 3 bases from J, the junction contained 7 bases not matched to a gene. The germline CDR1 and CDR2 sequences are MNHEY and SMNVEV (reference sequence). CDR3 length: 14 residues. Here the CDR3 DNA reads TGTGCCAGCAGTCCCAGGGAGGGAGGCTACGAGCAGTACTTC. It translates to CASSPREGGYEQYF.

The chain recombines TRBV24-1 with TRBJ2-5, with D perhaps matching TRBD1 or TRBD2 (6 bases each). Germline loops: CDR1 KGHDR, CDR2 SFDVKD. The CDR3 consists of 13 residues. With 4 bases removed from V and 4 bases from J, the gap between germline ends came to 9 bases. CDR3 DNA: TGTGCCACCAGTGAGGGGGGCCTAGAGACCCAGTACTTC. This translates into CATSEGGLETQYF.

This clonotype was counted many times. V usage is TRBV12-3 or TRBV12-4 and J usage is TRBJ2-1; 8 bases align to TRBD2. This CDR3 contains 14 residues. V lost 9 bases to trimming and J lost 3 bases; unmatched junction nucleotides: 7. The CDR3 DNA follows: TGTGCCAGTAGTCTAACTAGCGGCTACAATGAGCAGTTCTTC. Translated, it gives CASSLTSGYNEQFF.

The CDR3 nucleotides are TGTGCCAGCAGCTCTGGTGCCGGGACTGGACCCTACGAGCAGTACTTC. It yields the protein CASSSGAGTGPYEQYF. This sequence joins TRBV7-2 and TRBJ2-7; weak D call: TRBD2 (6 bases). Trimming shortened V by 4 bases and J by 2 bases, and 18 bases separated the two germline ends. This CDR3 is 16 amino acids long. Germline V CDR1 and CDR2: SGHTA, FQGNSA.

This clonotype appeared once. The rearrangement uses TRBV6-1 and TRBJ2-7; TRBD2 aligns across 11 bases. Looked up from germline, CDR1 is MNHNS and CDR2 is SASEGT. The CDR3 runs 15 residues. V gave up 2 bases and J gave up 1 base; unmatched junction bases: 1. CDR3 loop: CASSERLAGSYEQYF. The CDR3, as DNA: TGTGCCAGCAGTGAAAGACTAGCGGGGTCCTACGAGCAGTACTTC.

In DNA, the CDR3 is TGTGCCAGCAGCGTAGGAGGTTGGGCAGAAGTCTATGGCTACACCTTC. As protein: CASSVGGWAEVYGYTF. This chain connects TRBV9 to TRBJ1-2, with D unresolved. Germline V gives CDR1 SGDLS, CDR2 YYNGEE. The CDR3 extends over 16 amino acids. V was clipped by 0 bases and J by 4 bases, with 16 bases between them.

This clonotype was counted a few times. The chain recombines TRBV20-1 with TRBJ2-1, with TRBD2 matching 11 bases. The J segment lost 9 bases and the V segment lost 5 bases, leaving 6 bases of the junction unmatched. CDR1 DFQATT and CDR2 SNEGSKA come from the germline V gene (reference sequence). The CDR3 extends over 13 amino acids. In nucleotides, the CDR3 is TGCAGTGCTCAACTAGCGGGGGTCGGTGAGCAGTTCTTC. Protein product: CSAQLAGVGEQFF.

The rearrangement joins TRBV7-2 to TRBJ2-1, with TRBD2 identical over 7 bases. The last part of the DNA fits TRBJ2-7 better; the J call may be wrong. The CDR3 totals 16 residues. Germline CDR1 SGHTA, CDR2 FQGNSA. DNA for the CDR3: TGTGCCAGCAGCCCCACACTAGCGTCCTCCTACAATGAGCAGTACTTC. Translation gives CASSPTLASSYNEQYF.

The chain links TRBV20-1 to TRBJ2-5, with D perhaps given as TRBD1 or TRBD2 (6 bases each). CDR3 length: 16 residues. Trimming took 1 base from V and 2 from J, leaving 17 bases between them. CDR1 is DFQATT and CDR2 is SNEGSKA in the germline V gene (reference sequence). The CDR3 here is CSARAFSQGTQETQYF. The CDR3 nucleotides are TGCAGTGCTAGAGCCTTTTCGCAGGGGACTCAAGAGACCCAGTACTTC.

The chain uses TRBV25-1 and TRBJ2-7, with a tentative D call TRBD2 (7 bases). CDR1 and CDR2 (germline): MGHDK, SYGVNS. The CDR3 sequence is 16 residues long. The ends were cut back, 7 bases at V and 1 base at J, with 20 bases in the middle. CDR3 sequence (DNA): TGTGCCAGCACTCAAACGGGGGCTAGCGGTTCCTACGAGCAGTACTTC. Encoded protein: CASTQTGASGSYEQYF.

Points on this clonotype: One junction end disagrees with the germline gene, perhaps due to a read error. The chain employs TRBV7-9 and TRBJ2-7; tentatively, D is TRBD2 (5 bases). Germline lookup yields CDR1 SEHNR and CDR2 FQNEAQ (reference sequence). There are 12 residues in the CDR3. The CDR3 region has the DNA TGTACCAGCAGCTTCACTAGATACGAGCAGTACTTC. Translation gives CTSSFTRYEQYF.

The chain links TRBV19 to TRBJ2-1, with D perhaps TRBD2 (6 bases). This CDR3 has 16 residues. Trimming shortened V by 7 bases and J by 6 bases, and 22 bases separated the two germline ends. Germline V gene data show CDR1 as LNHDA and CDR2 as SQIVND (reference sequence). CDR3 in amino acids: CASKLSGRSRSNEQFF. CDR3 in DNA: TGTGCCAGTAAACTTAGCGGTAGGTCCCGTAGCAATGAGCAGTTCTTC.

This clonotype was counted only a few times. The chain has TRBV7-2 and TRBJ1-4, with D maybe TRBD1 (5 bases). V lost 1 base and J lost 3, with 9 bases in between. Germline assignment: CDR1 SGHTA and CDR2 FQGNSA. This CDR3 comprises 15 residues. CDR3 amino acids: CASSLVTGPNEKLFF. The CDR3 DNA follows: TGTGCCAGCAGCTTAGTTACGGGGCCTAATGAAAAACTGTTTTTT.

This clonotype was detected once. The chain carries TRBV20-1 and TRBJ1-2; TRBD1 matches 7 bases. The V and J ends lost 5 bases and 0 bases, in that order; junction bases with no gene match: 12. The CDR3 spans 16 residues. In germline, CDR1 is DFQATT, CDR2 SNEGSKA (reference sequence). The CDR3 DNA sequence: TGCAGTGCTCCTACGACAGGGTCTCTTACTAACTATGGCTACACCTTC. Translation gives CSAPTTGSLTNYGYTF.

The genes are TRBV12-3 or TRBV12-4 and TRBJ1-4, with no clear D. This CDR3 region has 14 residues. Trimming cost V 7 bases and J 0 bases, with 9 bases left between them. CDR3 coding DNA: TGTGCCAGCAAGTTAGGGACAACTAATGAAAAACTGTTTTTT. Protein product: CASKLGTTNEKLFF.

This clonotype was seen once. CDR3 in amino acids: CASSFDGVHNNSPLHF. The CDR3 DNA reads TGTGCCAGCAGCTTCGACGGCGTCCACAATAATTCACCCCTCCACTTT. The chain employs TRBV7-2 and TRBJ1-6; D gene unclear. V lost 3 bases and J lost 5, with 14 bases in between. This CDR3 contains 16 residues. Germline V lookup: CDR1 SGHTA, CDR2 FQGNSA.